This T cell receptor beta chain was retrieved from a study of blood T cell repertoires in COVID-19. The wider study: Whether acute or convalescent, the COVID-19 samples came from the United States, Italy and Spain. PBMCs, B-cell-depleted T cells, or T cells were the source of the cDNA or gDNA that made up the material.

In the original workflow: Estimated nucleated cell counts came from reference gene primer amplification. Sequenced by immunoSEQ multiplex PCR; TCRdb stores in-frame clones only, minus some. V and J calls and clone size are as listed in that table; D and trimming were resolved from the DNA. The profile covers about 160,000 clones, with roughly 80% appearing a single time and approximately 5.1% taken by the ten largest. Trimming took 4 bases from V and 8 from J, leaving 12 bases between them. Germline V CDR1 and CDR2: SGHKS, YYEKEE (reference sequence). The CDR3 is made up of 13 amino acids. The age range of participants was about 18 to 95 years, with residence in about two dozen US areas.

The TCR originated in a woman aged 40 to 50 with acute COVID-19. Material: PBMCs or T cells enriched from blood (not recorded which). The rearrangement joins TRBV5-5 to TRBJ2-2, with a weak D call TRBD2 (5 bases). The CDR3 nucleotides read TGTGCCAGCAGCCCCCAAGGAGGAGGGGAGCTGTTTTTT. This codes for CASSPQGGGELFF.